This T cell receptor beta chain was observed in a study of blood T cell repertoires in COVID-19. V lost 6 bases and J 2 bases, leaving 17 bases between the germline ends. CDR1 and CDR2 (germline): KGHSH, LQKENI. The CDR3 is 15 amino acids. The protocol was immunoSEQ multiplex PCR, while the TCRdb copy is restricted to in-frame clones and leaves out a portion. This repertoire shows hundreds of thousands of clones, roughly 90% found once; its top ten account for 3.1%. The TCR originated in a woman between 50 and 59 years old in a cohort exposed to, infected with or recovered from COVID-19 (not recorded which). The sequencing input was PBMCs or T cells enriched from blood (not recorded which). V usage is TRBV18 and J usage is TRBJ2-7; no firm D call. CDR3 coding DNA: TGTGCCAGCTCCCTCGGTCCCTCCGTAACCTACGAGCAGTACTTC. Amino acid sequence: CASSLGPSVTYEQYF.